The sample holds a few counts of the clone carrying this T cell receptor (beta chain). Germline V gene data show CDR1 as MNHNS and CDR2 as SASEGT. The CDR3 contains 15 residues. The ends were cut back, 7 bases at V and 3 bases at J, with 16 bases in the middle. This specimen comes from a study of T cells in Graves' hyperthyroidism and ophthalmopathy. A patient was excluded if there was uncontrolled infection, other autoimmune disease, pregnancy or lactation. Isolation of PBMCs was performed on about 9.9 ml fresh peripheral blood. Researchers amplified the TCR beta CDR3 regions from RNA transcripts. The HTBI primer set served for first-round RT-PCR of the TCR CDR3. MiXCR, applied by TCRdb to the multiplex PCR reads, yields one record per CDR3 protein. The sample consists of about half a million distinct CDR3 sequences, 22% of them appearing once.

The genes are TRBV6-1 and TRBJ1-5; possible D gene TRBD1, 6 bases. This receptor was obtained from a woman between 65 and 79 years old with Graves' ophthalmopathy. Sequenced sample: blood. The CDR3 sequence is CASIRRRQVNQPQHF. The CDR3 bases are TGTGCCAGCATCCGACGTCGACAGGTCAATCAGCCCCAGCATTTT.